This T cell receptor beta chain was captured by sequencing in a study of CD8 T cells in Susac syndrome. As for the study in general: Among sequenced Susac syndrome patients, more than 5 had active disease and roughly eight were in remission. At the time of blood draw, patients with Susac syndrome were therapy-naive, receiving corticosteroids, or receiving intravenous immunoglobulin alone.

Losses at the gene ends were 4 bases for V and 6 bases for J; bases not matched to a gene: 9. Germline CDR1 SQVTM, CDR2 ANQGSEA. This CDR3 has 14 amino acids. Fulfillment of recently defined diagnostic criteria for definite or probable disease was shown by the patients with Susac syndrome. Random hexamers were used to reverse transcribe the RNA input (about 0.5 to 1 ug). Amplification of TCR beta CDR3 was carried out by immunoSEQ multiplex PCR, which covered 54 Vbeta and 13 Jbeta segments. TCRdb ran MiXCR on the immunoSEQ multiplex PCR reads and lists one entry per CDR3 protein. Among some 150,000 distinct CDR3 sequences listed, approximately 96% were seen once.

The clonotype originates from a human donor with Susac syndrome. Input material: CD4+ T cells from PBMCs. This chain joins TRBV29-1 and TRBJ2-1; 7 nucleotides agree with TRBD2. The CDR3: CSVVYLRTSNEQFF. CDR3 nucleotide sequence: TGCAGCGTTGTTTATCTCCGGACTAGCAATGAGCAGTTCTTC.